The present T cell receptor (beta chain) was sequenced within a study of CD8+CD57+ T cells in acquired aplastic anemia listed by TCRdb under 2018. About the study as a whole: DNA extracted from sorted CD4+ and CD8+ cells had a mean of about 3.2 ug, with a range of roughly 0.17 to 30 ug. For healthy donor samples, the average read count was approximately 10 million for CD4+ cells and approximately 11 million for CD8+ cells.

Inclusive of the bounding cysteine and phenylalanine, the CDR3 is 15 residues long. Kept here is only the CDR3 DNA, which spans 45 bases and is read in frame from base 1. V has 2 bases trimmed and J has 9 bases trimmed; junction bases matching no gene number 8. CDR1 and CDR2, per the germline V gene, are MNHNS and SASEGT. The study at large found these results: Between patients and healthy controls, no significant difference in CD8+ Simpson's diversity was found (P=0.060). Roughly 29 CD8+ CDR3 sequences were found to be shared between patients and controls, but these sequences appeared to be highly expressed in patients and within the immunodominant clones of the patients.

TCR beta VDJ combination and CDR3 sequence profiling used genomic DNA as the template. An Illumina HiSeq 2000 was the platform used for TCR repertoire sequencing. The paper's data handling went like this. TRBV/TRBJ rearrangement plots, CDR3 size and DJ length profiles, and Simpson's diversity index were used to assess repertoires. The most abundant DNA sequence in the deep sequencing data was taken as the immunodominant clone. CDR3 amino acid sequences were checked for sharing across subjects and were also compared against the VDJdb database and published repertoires. TCRdb reworked the public reads: Q25 trimming with fastp, MiXCR clone assembly, productive beta chains retained. Each record represents a unique CDR3 protein, reported with the most common genes and DNA among its rows. The V and J calls, along with clone size, are taken from TCRdb and not from the paper's own processing. The sample records 150,000 to 200,000 distinct CDR3 sequences, 45% to 50% of which are singletons. Clones ranked in the top ten supply roughly 3% of the sample.

Many counts were recorded for this clonotype. Its target antigen remains unknown. No much larger clonotype is one base removed from it; base qualities were not supplied. In this study, sorted CD4+ and CD8+ T cells from the blood of healthy subjects and of severe aplastic anemia patients had their TCR repertoires deep-sequenced. Ficoll-Paque density gradient centrifugation was used to isolate peripheral blood mononuclear cells. Before DNA extraction, CD4+ and CD8+ T cells were sorted by FACS or by magnetic beads. Sequencing was carried out using sorted CD4+, CD8+, or CD8+CD57+ T cells (not recorded which) from PBMCs. The rearranged segments are TRBV6-1 and TRBJ1-5, with 9 bases matching TRBD1. The TCR sequence derives from a human donor in good health. The CDR3 here reads CASSEWDRAQWPQHF. In nucleotide form, the sequence is TGTGCCAGCAGTGAATGGGACAGGGCCCAATGGCCCCAGCATTTT.